What follows are 23 T cell receptor beta chains derived from one specimen sequenced in a study. MiXCR, applied by TCRdb to the 5' RACE reads, yields one record per CDR3 protein. The profile shows approximately 12,000 distinct CDR3 sequences, roughly half of them singletons. Sequenced material: tumor-infiltrating naive CD4+ T cells sorted from the breast tumor. Subset indicated: naive CD4+ T cells, CD4+CD45RA+CD25-. The origin of the receptors is a female donor with breast cancer.

This clonotype was recorded a few times. J is TRBJ1-1 and V is TRBV20-1; D not resolved. Trimming shortened V by 0 bases and J by 0 bases, and 11 bases separated the two germline ends. Germline lookup yields CDR1 DFQATT and CDR2 SNEGSKA (reference sequence). This CDR3 has 15 amino acids. This chain's CDR3 is CSARDFRPMNTEAFF. CDR3 nucleotides: TGCAGTGCTAGAGATTTCCGCCCCATGAACACTGAAGCTTTCTTT.

The chain has TRBV28 and TRBJ2-5; the D is unclear. Per germline, CDR1 MDHEN and CDR2 SYDVKM. CDR3 length: 15 residues. Trimming pared 9 bases from V and 0 bases from J, leaving 17 bases between. This CDR3 is CASGFGSRYQETQYF. CDR3 nucleotide sequence: TGTGCCAGTGGTTTTGGTAGTAGGTACCAAGAGACCCAGTACTTC.

This clonotype has a handful of counts. V usage is TRBV20-1 and J usage is TRBJ1-1; D call uncertain. Trimming left V 4 bases short and J 4 bases short, with 16 bases between. Germline CDR1 DFQATT, CDR2 SNEGSKA (reference sequence). The CDR3 covers 14 residues. CDR3 residues: CSAMVPVIGTEAFF. CDR3 nucleotides: TGCAGTGCTATGGTCCCGGTAATCGGCACTGAAGCTTTCTTT.

This clonotype has only a few counts. This chain links TRBV7-2 with TRBJ2-3; D is uncertain. This CDR3 has 13 residues. The germline gives CDR1 SGHTA, CDR2 FQGNSA. V was cut by 3 bases and J by 5 bases, with 9 bases left in between. Written as DNA, the CDR3 is TGTGCCAGCAGCTTTGGTTCCCAAGATACGCAGTATTTT. This codes for CASSFGSQDTQYF.

This clonotype was picked up a small number of times. The gene calls are TRBV7-2 and TRBJ2-3; D call uncertain. The germline gives CDR1 SGHTA, CDR2 FQGNSA. This CDR3 has 15 amino acids. V lost 1 base to trimming and J lost 2 bases, with 10 bases between them. The CDR3: CASSLEGQPTDTQYF. In DNA form, the CDR3 reads TGTGCCAGCAGCTTAGAAGGGCAGCCCACAGATACGCAGTATTTT.

This clonotype appeared a few times. The V and J genes are TRBV12-3 or TRBV12-4 and TRBJ1-3, with D hard to call. This CDR3 spans 15 amino acids. V lost 3 bases, J lost 3 bases, and 12 bases lay in between. The CDR3 DNA is TGTGCCAGCAGTTTGCGGGCAACGGGTGGAAACACCATATATTTT. This translates into CASSLRATGGNTIYF.

This chain joins TRBV20-1 and TRBJ2-3; 8 nucleotides line up with TRBD2. The length of the CDR3 is 16 residues. Germline V lookup: CDR1 DFQATT, CDR2 SNEGSKA (reference sequence). The J segment lost 3 bases and the V segment lost 1 base, leaving 9 bases of the junction unmatched. Here the CDR3 reads CSARGLREGLTDTQYF. The CDR3 DNA reads as TGCAGTGCTAGAGGGCTTCGGGAGGGCCTGACAGATACGCAGTATTTT.

This clonotype came up a few times. J is TRBJ2-1 and V is TRBV6-2 or TRBV6-3; perhaps D is TRBD1 or TRBD2 (5 bases each). The ends were cut back, 5 bases at V and 3 bases at J, with 11 bases in the middle. The germline CDR1 and CDR2 sequences are MNHEY and SVGEGT. This CDR3 has 14 amino acids. The CDR3 nucleotides read TGTGCCAGCAGTAACGGGGCTAACTACAATGAGCAGTTCTTC. This translates into CASSNGANYNEQFF.

The J gene is TRBJ2-5, the V gene TRBV7-2; maybe TRBD1 (5 bases). The V gene's germline CDR1 is SGHTA and CDR2 FQGNSA. The CDR3 totals 14 residues. Trimming removed 3 bases at V and 0 bases at J, with 8 bases between. CDR3 residues: CASSFSGYQETQYF. The CDR3 coding sequence is TGTGCCAGCAGCTTCTCAGGGTACCAAGAGACCCAGTACTTC.

The V call is TRBV24-1, the J call TRBJ2-2; either TRBD1 or TRBD2 may fit D (5 bases each). Germline lookup yields CDR1 KGHDR and CDR2 SFDVKD. Trimming removed 0 bases from V and 7 bases from J, with 11 bases in between. The CDR3 totals 15 residues. The CDR3 DNA reads TGTGCCACCAGTGATTTGCAGCCTGGGGGCGGGGAGCTGTTTTTT. Translation gives CATSDLQPGGGELFF.

The chain's CDR3 is CASDGRDTGELFF. As DNA, the CDR3 is TGTGCCTCGGACGGGCGGGACACCGGGGAGCTGTTTTTT. The rearrangement links TRBV30 to TRBJ2-2, with D perhaps TRBD2 (5 bases). CDR3 size: 13 residues. The germline gives CDR1 GTSNPN, CDR2 SVGIG (reference sequence). Trimming left V 7 bases short and J 3 bases short, with 12 bases between.

This clonotype occurred once. This chain joins TRBV25-1 and TRBJ2-5; 7 bases map to TRBD1. The CDR3 covers 14 residues. V was clipped by 3 bases and J by 1 base; unmatched bases: 2. CDR1 and CDR2 (germline): MGHDK, SYGVNS. The CDR3 DNA sequence: TGTGCCAGCAGTGACGGGACAGTCCAAGAGACCCAGTACTTC. Encoded protein: CASSDGTVQETQYF.

The chain links TRBV20-1 to TRBJ2-7; a possible D gene is TRBD2 (5 bases). This CDR3 comprises 11 residues. The V gene's germline CDR1 is DFQATT and CDR2 SNEGSKA (reference sequence). Trimming took off 3 bases at V and 4 bases at J, with 7 bases between the two ends. Written as DNA, the CDR3 is TGCAGTGCTAGTCGGACTTACGAGCAGTACGTC. Encoded protein: CSASRTYEQYV.

This clonotype was observed a few times. The chain couples TRBV9 to TRBJ1-2; D is unclear. Germline V gene sequence: CDR1 SGDLS, CDR2 YYNGEE. Deletions cut 4 bases from V and 3 bases from J, with 10 bases between. This CDR3 region has 13 residues. CDR3 sequence (DNA): TGTGCCAGCAGCCCCGACACAGACTATGGCTACACCTTC. Its translation: CASSPDTDYGYTF.

This chain joins TRBV5-1 and TRBJ1-1; 9 positions agree with TRBD1. V shed 0 bases, J shed 6 bases, and the junction held 9 bases outside the gene matches. This CDR3 has 16 residues. In germline, CDR1 is SGHRS, CDR2 YFSETQ. CDR3: CASSLGGTGLFSEAFF. The DNA for the CDR3 is TGCGCCAGCAGCTTGGGAGGGACAGGGCTTTTTTCTGAAGCTTTCTTT. Together with reference TRBV5-1 and TRBJ1-1, the CDR3 gives the full variable domain: KAGVTQTPRYLIKTRGQQVTLSCSPISGHRSVSWYQQTPGQGLQFLFEYFSETQRNKGNFPGRFSGRQFSNSRSEMNVSTLELGDSALYLCASSLGGTGLFSEAFFGQGTRLTVV.

This chain joins TRBV5-6 and TRBJ1-3; TRBD1 is a possible D gene (6 bases). CDR1 and CDR2 from the germline V gene are SGHDT and YYEEEE. Trimming stripped 4 bases from V and 0 bases from J, with 17 bases between. This CDR3 is built from 17 residues. The CDR3 region is CASSETLRTASGNTIYF. CDR3 sequence (DNA): TGTGCCAGCAGCGAGACCCTCAGGACAGCCTCTGGAAACACCATATATTTT.

In the case of this clonotype: One end of the junction is discordant with germline, which a read error may explain. The gene calls are TRBV9 and TRBJ2-6; D remains unclear. CDR3 length: 13 residues. Germline V gene data show CDR1 as SGDLS and CDR2 as YYNGEE. The CDR3 DNA sequence: TGTGCCAGCAGCGTCTCTGAGGCCAACGTCCTGACTTTC. Protein product: CASSVSEANVLTF.

This chain uses TRBV7-9 with TRBJ2-3; maybe TRBD2 (5 bases). The ends were cut back, 5 bases at V and 4 bases at J, with 19 bases in the middle. The germline V gene has CDR1 SEHNR and CDR2 FQNEAQ (reference sequence). The CDR3 has 16 residues. CDR3 nucleotides: TGTGCCAGCAGCCGAACTAGTTCGGAACCACCAGATACGCAGTATTTT. Protein sequence: CASSRTSSEPPDTQYF.

The chain joins TRBV6-2 or TRBV6-3 to TRBJ2-3, with 11 bases lining up with TRBD2. The trim removed 6 bases at V and 3 bases at J, leaving 5 bases unmatched. CDR1 is MNHEY and CDR2 is SVGEGT in the germline V gene. The length of the CDR3 is 15 residues. As DNA, the CDR3 is TGTGCCAGCAGGAAACTAGCGGGAGCAACAGATACGCAGTATTTT. This translates into CASRKLAGATDTQYF.

On this clonotype: One junction end disagrees with the germline gene, perhaps due to a read error. This chain joins TRBV2 and TRBJ1-5, with D possibly being TRBD1 (6 bases). The CDR3 totals 15 residues. Germline V gene sequence: CDR1 SNHLY, CDR2 FYNNEI. The DNA for the CDR3 is TGTGCCAGCAGTGAGGGTCTCAGGGGCAATCAGTCCCAGCATTTT. This encodes CASSEGLRGNQSQHF.

Note on this clonotype: The germline gene is not matched at one end of the junction; a read error may be the cause. The chain joins TRBV10-3 to TRBJ2-7, with 10 bases matching TRBD2. The length of the CDR3 is 14 residues. The germline V gene has CDR1 ENHRY and CDR2 SYGVKD. CDR3 coding DNA: TGTGCCACCAGTGGGATCCTAGCGGGAGCCGAGCAGTACTTC. Translated, it gives CATSGILAGAEQYF.

The chain joins TRBV5-1 to TRBJ2-1, with TRBD1 matching 10 bases. The germline V gene encodes CDR1 SGHRS and CDR2 YFSETQ. V lost 5 bases to trimming and J lost 7 bases; unmatched junction nucleotides: 3. The CDR3 is made up of 13 amino acids. CDR3 coding DNA: TGCGCCAGCAGTTGGACAGGGGGAAATGAGCAGTTCTTC. It is translated as CASSWTGGNEQFF.

This clonotype appeared a few times. This chain links TRBV12-3 or TRBV12-4 with TRBJ2-1; no definite D call. CDR3 size: 16 residues. Trimming took 5 bases from V and 3 from J, leaving 17 bases between them. The CDR3 bases are TGTGCCAGCAGTAGTGACTCATACGCTATCTACAATGAGCAGTTCTTC. Translating gives CASSSDSYAIYNEQFF.